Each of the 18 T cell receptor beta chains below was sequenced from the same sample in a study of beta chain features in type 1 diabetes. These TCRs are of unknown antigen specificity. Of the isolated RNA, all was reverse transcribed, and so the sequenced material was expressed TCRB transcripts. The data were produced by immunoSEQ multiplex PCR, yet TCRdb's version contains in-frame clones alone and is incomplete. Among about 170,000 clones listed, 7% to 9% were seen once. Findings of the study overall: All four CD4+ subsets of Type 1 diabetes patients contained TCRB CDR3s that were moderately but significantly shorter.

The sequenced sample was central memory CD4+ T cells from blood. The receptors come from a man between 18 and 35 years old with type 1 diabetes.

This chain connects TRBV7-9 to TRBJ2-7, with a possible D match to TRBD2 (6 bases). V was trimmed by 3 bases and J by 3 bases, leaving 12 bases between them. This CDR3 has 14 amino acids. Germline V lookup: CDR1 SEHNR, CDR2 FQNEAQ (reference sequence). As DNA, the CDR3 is TGTGCCAGCAGCTTCGGGACTTCACTCTACGAGCAGTACTTC. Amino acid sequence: CASSFGTSLYEQYF.

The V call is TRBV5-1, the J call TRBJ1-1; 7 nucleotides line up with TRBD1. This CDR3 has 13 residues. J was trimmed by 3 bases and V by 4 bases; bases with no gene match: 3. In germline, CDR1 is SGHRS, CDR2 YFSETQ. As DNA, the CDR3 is TGCGCCAGCAGCCGGGACAGCCACACTGAAGCTTTCTTT. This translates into CASSRDSHTEAFF.

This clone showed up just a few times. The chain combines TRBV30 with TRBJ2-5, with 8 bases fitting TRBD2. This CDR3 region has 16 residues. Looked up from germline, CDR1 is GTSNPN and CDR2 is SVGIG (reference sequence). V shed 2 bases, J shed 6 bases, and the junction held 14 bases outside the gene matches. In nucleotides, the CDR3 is TGTGCCTGGAGTCTCCCTCTGTCGGGGGGGCCAAAGACCCAGTACTTC. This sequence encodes CAWSLPLSGGPKTQYF.

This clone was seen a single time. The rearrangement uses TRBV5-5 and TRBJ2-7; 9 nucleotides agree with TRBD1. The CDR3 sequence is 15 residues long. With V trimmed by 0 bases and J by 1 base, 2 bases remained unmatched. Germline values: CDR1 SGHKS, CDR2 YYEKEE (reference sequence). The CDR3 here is CASSLVGQGSYEQYF. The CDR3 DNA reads TGTGCCAGCAGCTTGGTGGGACAGGGATCCTACGAGCAGTACTTC. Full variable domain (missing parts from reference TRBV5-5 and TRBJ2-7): DAGVTQSPTHLIKTRGQQVTLRCSPISGHKSVSWYQQVLGQGPQFIFQYYEKEERGRGNFPDRFSARQFPNYSSELNVNALLLGDSALYLCASSLVGQGSYEQYFGPGTRLTVT.

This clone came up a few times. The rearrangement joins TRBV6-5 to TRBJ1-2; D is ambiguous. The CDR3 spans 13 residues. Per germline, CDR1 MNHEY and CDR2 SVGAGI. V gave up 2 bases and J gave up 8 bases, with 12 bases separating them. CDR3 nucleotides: TGTGCCAGCAGTTACGCGCCCGTGAACGGCTACACCTTC. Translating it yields CASSYAPVNGYTF.

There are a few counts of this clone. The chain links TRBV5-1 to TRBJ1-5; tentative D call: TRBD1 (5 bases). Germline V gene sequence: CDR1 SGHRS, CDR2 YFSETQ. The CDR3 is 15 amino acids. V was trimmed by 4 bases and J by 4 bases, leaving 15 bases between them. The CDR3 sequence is CASSQTGGVNQPQHF. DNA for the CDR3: TGCGCCAGCAGCCAGACCGGGGGGGTTAATCAGCCCCAGCATTTT.

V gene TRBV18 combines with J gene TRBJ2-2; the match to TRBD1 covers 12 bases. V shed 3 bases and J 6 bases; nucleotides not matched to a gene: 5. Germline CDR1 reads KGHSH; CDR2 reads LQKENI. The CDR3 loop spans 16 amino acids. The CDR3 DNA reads TGTGCCAGCTCACCCCGGGACAGGGGGCGAGCCGGGGAGCTGTTTTTT. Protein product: CASSPRDRGRAGELFF.

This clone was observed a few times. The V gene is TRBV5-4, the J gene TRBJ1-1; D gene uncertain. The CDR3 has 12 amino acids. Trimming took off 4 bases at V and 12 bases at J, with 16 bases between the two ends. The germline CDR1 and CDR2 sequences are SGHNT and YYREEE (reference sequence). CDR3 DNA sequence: TGTGCCAGCAGCATACACGAGGGTATGACTTTCTTT. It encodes CASSIHEGMTFF.

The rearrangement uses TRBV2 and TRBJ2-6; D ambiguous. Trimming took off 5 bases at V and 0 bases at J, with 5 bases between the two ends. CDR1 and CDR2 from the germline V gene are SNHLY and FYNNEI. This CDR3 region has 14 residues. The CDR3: CASSWLSGANVLTF. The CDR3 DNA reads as TGTGCCAGCAGTTGGCTCTCTGGGGCCAACGTCCTGACTTTC.

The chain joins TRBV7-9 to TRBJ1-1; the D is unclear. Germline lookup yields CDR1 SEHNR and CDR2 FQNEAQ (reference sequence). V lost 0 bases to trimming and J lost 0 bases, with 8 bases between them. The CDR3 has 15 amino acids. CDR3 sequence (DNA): TGTGCCAGCAGCTTAGCGGCGGGATTGAACACTGAAGCTTTCTTT. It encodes CASSLAAGLNTEAFF. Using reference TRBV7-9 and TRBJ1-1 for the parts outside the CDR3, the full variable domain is DTGVSQNPRHKITKRGQNVTFRCDPISEHNRLYWYRQTLGQGPEFLTYFQNEAQLEKSRLLSDRFSAERPKGSFSTLEIQRTEQGDSAMYLCASSLAAGLNTEAFFGQGTRLTVV.

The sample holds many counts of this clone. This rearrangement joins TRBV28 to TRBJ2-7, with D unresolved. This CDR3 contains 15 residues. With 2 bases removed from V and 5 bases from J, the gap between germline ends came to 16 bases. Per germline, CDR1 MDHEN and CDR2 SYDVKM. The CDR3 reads CASSLRSYESDEQYF. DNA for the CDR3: TGTGCCAGCAGTTTACGCAGTTACGAGAGCGACGAGCAGTACTTC.

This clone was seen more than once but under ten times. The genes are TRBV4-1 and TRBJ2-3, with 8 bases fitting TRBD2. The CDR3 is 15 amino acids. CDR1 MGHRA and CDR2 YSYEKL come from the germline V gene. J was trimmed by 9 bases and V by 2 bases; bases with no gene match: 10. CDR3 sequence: CASSQNSGTRETQYF. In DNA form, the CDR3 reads TGCGCCAGCAGCCAAAATAGCGGGACAAGGGAAACGCAGTATTTT.

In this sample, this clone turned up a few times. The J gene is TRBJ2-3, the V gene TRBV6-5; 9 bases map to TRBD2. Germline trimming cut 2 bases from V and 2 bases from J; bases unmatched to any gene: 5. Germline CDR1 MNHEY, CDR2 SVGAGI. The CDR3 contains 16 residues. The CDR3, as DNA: TGTGCCAGCAGTTACGGTCTAGCGGGAAACACAGATACGCAGTATTTT. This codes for CASSYGLAGNTDTQYF.

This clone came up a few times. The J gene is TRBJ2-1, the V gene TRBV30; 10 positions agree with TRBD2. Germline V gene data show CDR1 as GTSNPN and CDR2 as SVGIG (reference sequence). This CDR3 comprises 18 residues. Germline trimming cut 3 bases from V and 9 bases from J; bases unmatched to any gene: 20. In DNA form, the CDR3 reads TGTGCCTGGAGACGAGCGGGAGGGGCCGGGAGTGAGTATCCTGAGCAGTTCTTC. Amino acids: CAWRRAGGAGSEYPEQFF.

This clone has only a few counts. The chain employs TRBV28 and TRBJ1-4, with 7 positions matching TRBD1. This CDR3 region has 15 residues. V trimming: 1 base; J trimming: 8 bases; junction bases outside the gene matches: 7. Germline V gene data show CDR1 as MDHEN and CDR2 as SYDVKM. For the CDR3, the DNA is TGTGCCAGCAGTTTATTAGGCTCAGGGGGGGAAAAACTGTTTTTT. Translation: CASSLLGSGGEKLFF.

The CDR3 DNA follows: TGTGCCAGCAGCTCCGCCGGGACAGGGGATGAAAAACTGTTTTTT. It is translated as CASSSAGTGDEKLFF. The chain employs TRBV7-8 and TRBJ1-4; 10 bases agree with TRBD1. Unmatched junction bases numbered 5, after V lost 4 bases and J lost 6 bases. The CDR3 spans 15 residues. The germline CDR1 and CDR2 sequences are SGHVS and FQNEAQ. The full variable domain, its missing parts supplied by reference TRBV7-8 and TRBJ1-4, is GAGVSQSPRYKVAKRGQDVALRCDPISGHVSLFWYQQALGQGPEFLTYFQNEAQLDKSGLPSDRFFAERPEGSVSTLKIQRTQQEDSAVYLCASSSAGTGDEKLFFGSGTQLSVL.

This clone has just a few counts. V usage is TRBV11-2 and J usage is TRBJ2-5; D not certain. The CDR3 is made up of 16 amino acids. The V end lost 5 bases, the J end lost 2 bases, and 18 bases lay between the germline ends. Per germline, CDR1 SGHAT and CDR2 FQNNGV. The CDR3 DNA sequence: TGTGCCAGCAGCCCCTACCCGCCCAACGGGCAAGAGACCCAGTACTTC. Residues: CASSPYPPNGQETQYF.

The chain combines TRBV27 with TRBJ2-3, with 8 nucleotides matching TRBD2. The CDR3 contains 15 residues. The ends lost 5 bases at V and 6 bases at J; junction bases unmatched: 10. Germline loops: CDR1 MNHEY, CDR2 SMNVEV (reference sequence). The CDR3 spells CASSTSGSFSDTQYF. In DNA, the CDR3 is TGTGCCAGCAGTACGAGCGGGAGCTTCAGTGATACGCAGTATTTT.